Presented here are 19 T cell receptor beta chains from one specimen sequenced in a study of T cell responses to AZD1222 COVID-19 vaccine (dated by TCRdb to 2020 to 2023). What the time point label conveys for this sample: baseline before first vaccination. Receptor libraries were prepared by the immunoSEQ multiplex PCR assay. Not all clones reach the TCRdb copy of this immuneACCESS table, which keeps in-frame sequences only. Checked studies attribute under half of the gap to unresolved V genes and leave the rest unexplained. This sample is represented by fewer than 150,000 clones; around four fifths of them were singletons. Jointly, the top ten make up roughly 4% of the sample. Specimen: peripheral blood, collected on day 0 of AZD1222 vaccination. These receptors were obtained from an adult in good health.

The chain links TRBV5-6 to TRBJ1-2; D is ambiguous. In germline, CDR1 is SGHDT, CDR2 YYEEEE. V lost 4 bases and J 5 bases, leaving 18 bases between the germline ends. The length of the CDR3 is 15 residues. The CDR3 is CASSPQNDGRYGYTF. CDR3 nucleotide sequence: TGTGCCAGCAGCCCTCAAAATGACGGCCGGTATGGCTACACCTTC.

This chain joins TRBV18 and TRBJ2-5, with unresolved D. Trimming pared 8 bases from V and 4 bases from J, leaving 14 bases between. The germline CDR1 and CDR2 sequences are KGHSH and LQKENI. The CDR3 spans 13 residues. CDR3: CASAPSTGETQYF. CDR3 coding DNA: TGTGCCAGCGCCCCCTCGACCGGAGAGACCCAGTACTTC.

The V call is TRBV11-1, the J call TRBJ1-1; 11 nucleotides match TRBD1. The junction had 3 bases not matched to a gene; V was cut back by 4 bases and J by 2 bases. CDR3 length: 15 residues. The germline gives CDR1 SGHAT, CDR2 FQDESV (reference sequence). This CDR3 is CASSSGTGGNTEAFF. DNA of the CDR3: TGTGCCAGCAGCTCAGGGACAGGGGGTAACACTGAAGCTTTCTTT.

This clone was picked up one time. The J gene is TRBJ1-1, the V gene TRBV18, with a weak D call TRBD1 (5 bases). This CDR3 region has 18 residues. The V gene lost 0 bases and the J gene lost 4 bases, with 21 bases spanning the gap. Germline CDR1 and CDR2: KGHSH and LQKENI. CDR3 loop: CASSPPTQNVHGGTEAFF. CDR3 DNA: TGTGCCAGCTCACCACCCACTCAAAACGTTCACGGGGGCACTGAAGCTTTCTTT. The full variable domain, completed using reference TRBV18 and TRBJ1-1, is NAGVMQNPRHLVRRRGQEARLRCSPMKGHSHVYWYRQLPEEGLKFMVYLQKENIIDESGMPKERFSAEFPKEGPSILRIQQVVRGDSAAYFCASSPPTQNVHGGTEAFFGQGTRLTVV.

The genes are TRBV28 and TRBJ1-5; tentatively, D is TRBD1 (5 bases). This CDR3 has 16 residues. Germline V CDR1 and CDR2: MDHEN, SYDVKM. V gave up 2 bases and J gave up 2 bases, with 13 bases separating them. The CDR3 DNA sequence: TGTGCCAGCAGTTTAGATCAGGGAGGGGGCAATCAGCCCCAGCATTTT. Translating gives CASSLDQGGGNQPQHF.

The V gene is TRBV29-1, the J gene TRBJ1-1, with D perhaps matching TRBD1 (5 bases). The length of the CDR3 is 14 residues. The V end was cut by 5 bases, the J end by 1 base, with 14 bases between. Germline V CDR1 and CDR2: SQVTM, ANQGSEA. In DNA form, the CDR3 reads TGCAGCGTTACCCTTTGGGGCAGGAACACTGAAGCTTTCTTT. It specifies CSVTLWGRNTEAFF. Together with reference TRBV29-1 and TRBJ1-1, the CDR3 gives the full variable domain: SAVISQKPSRDICQRGTSLTIQCQVDSQVTMMFWYRQQPGQSLTLIATANQGSEATYESGFVIDKFPISRPNLTFSTLTVSNMSPEDSSIYLCSVTLWGRNTEAFFGQGTRLTVV.

The J gene is TRBJ1-2, the V gene TRBV6-6, with TRBD1 as a possible D gene (5 bases). Germline loops: CDR1 MNHNY, CDR2 SVGAGI (reference sequence). The CDR3 contains 14 residues. Between the trimmed V and J ends, which lost 5 bases and 0 bases, there was a span of 10 bases. CDR3 region: CASSPGTANYGYTF. Here the CDR3 DNA reads TGTGCCAGCAGTCCCGGGACGGCTAACTATGGCTACACCTTC.

This clone has just one count. Other DNA variants within this sample encode the same CDR3. This sequence joins TRBV19 and TRBJ1-3, with 8 positions matching TRBD1. V shed 4 bases, J shed 4 bases, and the junction held 3 bases outside the gene matches. There are 14 residues in the CDR3. In germline, CDR1 is LNHDA, CDR2 SQIVND (reference sequence). CDR3 sequence: CASSRQGSGNTIYF. The CDR3, as DNA: TGTGCCAGTAGTAGACAGGGGTCCGGAAACACCATATATTTT.

The genes are TRBV30 and TRBJ1-5; 7 bases line up with TRBD1. V was pared by 2 bases and J by 0 bases, with 7 bases of the junction left unmatched. This CDR3 is built from 16 residues. Germline CDR1 GTSNPN, CDR2 SVGIG (reference sequence). CDR3 in DNA: TGTGCCTGGAGTAGGGCAGGGGGGTATAGCAATCAGCCCCAGCATTTT. Its translation is CAWSRAGGYSNQPQHF.

In its sample, this clone was seen a few times. The genes are TRBV2 and TRBJ1-6; tentatively, D is TRBD1 (5 bases). The V gene's germline CDR1 is SNHLY and CDR2 FYNNEI. The V and J ends lost 8 bases and 9 bases respectively, with 14 bases between them. This CDR3 region has 13 residues. In DNA form, the CDR3 reads TGTGCCAGCGGGGTCAGGGTGGGTTCACCCCTCCACTTT. Its protein product is CASGVRVGSPLHF.

CDR3 sequence: CASGNQGYEQFF. CDR3 coding DNA: TGTGCTAGTGGTAATCAGGGATATGAGCAGTTCTTC. The chain employs TRBV12-5 and TRBJ2-1, with D possibly matching TRBD1 (5 bases). The CDR3 consists of 12 residues. CDR1 is LGHNT, CDR2 FRNRAP, per germline. Trimming took 5 bases from V and 8 from J, leaving 10 bases between them.

This sequence joins TRBV4-1 and TRBJ1-6, with 10 bases identical to TRBD1. The CDR3 is 21 residues long. Unmatched junction bases numbered 12, after V lost 1 base and J lost 0 bases. Germline V CDR1 and CDR2: MGHRA, YSYEKL. Here the CDR3 reads CASSQASFRDRGLSYNSPLHF. The CDR3 DNA sequence: TGCGCCAGCAGCCAAGCTTCCTTCCGGGACAGGGGCCTCTCCTATAATTCACCCCTCCACTTT.

This chain joins TRBV10-3 and TRBJ1-5; D remains unclear. Trimming cost V 3 bases and J 4 bases, with 13 bases left between them. Germline V lookup: CDR1 ENHRY, CDR2 SYGVKD. CDR3 length equals 15 residues. Here the CDR3 DNA reads TGTGCCATCAGTGAAGACACGGGCCTTAATCAGCCCCAGCATTTT. Protein sequence: CAISEDTGLNQPQHF.

The chain links TRBV14 to TRBJ1-5; D is unclear. From germline, CDR1 is SGHDN and CDR2 FVKESK. This CDR3 is 13 amino acids long. Trimming cost V 2 bases and J 5 bases, with 7 bases left between them. CDR3 sequence: CASSQQRHQPQHF. The CDR3 DNA reads as TGTGCCAGCAGCCAACAGAGGCATCAGCCCCAGCATTTT.

The CDR3 nucleotides are TGTGCCAGCAGCGCTAGAACCGTGACAGGGCAATCTAGCGGGGGCCTCTACGAGCAGTACTTC. It translates to CASSARTVTGQSSGGLYEQYF. This chain connects TRBV6-6 to TRBJ2-7; 10 bases agree with TRBD2. CDR3 size: 21 residues. CDR1 is MNHNY and CDR2 is SVGAGI in the germline V gene (reference sequence). J lost 3 bases, V lost 6 bases, and 26 bases had no gene match.

The rearrangement links TRBV3-1 (or the pseudogene TRBV3-2) to TRBJ1-6, with D unclear. Germline CDR1 is LGHDT and CDR2 is YNNKEL (reference sequence). Deletions cut 6 bases from V and 0 bases from J, with 6 bases between. CDR3 size: 14 residues. DNA of the CDR3: TGTGCCAGCAGACCTAGCTCCTATAATTCACCCCTCCACTTT. This translates into CASRPSSYNSPLHF.

This chain joins TRBV6-1 and TRBJ1-1; D is unclear. In germline, CDR1 is MNHNS, CDR2 SASEGT. CDR3 length: 14 residues. The germline V and J ends were trimmed by 0 bases and 8 bases, with 13 bases remaining between them. This CDR3 is CASSEALGPREAFF. The CDR3 coding sequence is TGTGCCAGCAGTGAAGCGCTCGGGCCCCGGGAAGCTTTCTTT.

The table lists this clone with a count of one. The V and J genes are TRBV12-3 or TRBV12-4 and TRBJ2-7; D unclear. V dropped 3 bases and J dropped 3 bases, with 6 bases sitting between them. The CDR3 has 12 amino acids. CDR3 loop: CASSLLGYEQYF. Here the CDR3 DNA reads TGTGCCAGCAGTTTGTTGGGCTACGAGCAGTACTTC.

The genes are TRBV2 and TRBJ1-6; D remains unclear. CDR3 size: 13 residues. V dropped 8 bases and J dropped 8 bases, with 13 bases sitting between them. CDR1 is SNHLY, CDR2 FYNNEI, per germline. The CDR3 region is CASSARMDSPLHF. The CDR3 coding sequence is TGTGCCAGCTCTGCTAGGATGGATTCACCCCTCCACTTT.